These 15 T cell receptor beta chains share one sample of origin, sequenced in a study of blood T cell repertoires in COVID-19. Produced via immunoSEQ multiplex PCR; TCRdb's table is partial and in-frame only. The table shows 30,000 to 40,000 clones, with around nine tenths occurring only once. The source material was peripheral blood. The receptors come from a man between 65 and 85 years old with acute or convalescent COVID-19.

The chain has TRBV6-5 and TRBJ1-3, with D hard to call. The CDR3 spans 13 residues. V was shortened by 7 bases and J by 4 bases, with 11 bases between the two germline ends. Germline V gene lookup returns CDR1 MNHEY and CDR2 SVGAGI. The CDR3 here is CASTGQRGNTIYF. The CDR3, as DNA: TGTGCCAGCACTGGGCAAAGAGGAAACACCATATATTTT.

V and J are TRBV12-5 and TRBJ1-1, with unresolved D. CDR1 and CDR2 (germline): LGHNT, FRNRAP. The V end lost 5 bases, the J end lost 4 bases, and 8 bases lay between the germline ends. This CDR3 is built from 12 residues. CDR3 sequence: CASGPEITEAFF. As DNA, the CDR3 is TGTGCTAGTGGTCCCGAGATCACTGAAGCTTTCTTT.

The chain joins TRBV4-3 to TRBJ2-1; weak D call: TRBD2 (7 bases). This CDR3 spans 15 amino acids. Germline V gene lookup returns CDR1 LGHNA and CDR2 YSLEER. V lost 4 bases to trimming and J lost 9 bases, with 19 bases between them. Here the CDR3 reads CASSPEGGASAEQFF. CDR3 coding DNA: TGCGCCAGCAGCCCCGAAGGGGGGGCTTCAGCTGAGCAGTTCTTC.

The V and J genes are TRBV7-9 and TRBJ1-1; 8 bases match TRBD1. The length of the CDR3 is 13 residues. Germline V gene sequence: CDR1 SEHNR, CDR2 FQNEAQ (reference sequence). The V segment lost 5 bases and the J segment 4 bases; nucleotides outside the gene matches: 3. CDR3 loop: CASSGTGGTEAFF. The CDR3 DNA reads as TGTGCCAGCAGCGGGACAGGTGGCACTGAAGCTTTCTTT.

This sequence joins TRBV28 and TRBJ2-3; TRBD2 matches at 13 bases. Losses at the gene ends were 8 bases for V and 4 bases for J; bases not matched to a gene: 3. The CDR3 is 14 amino acids. The V gene's germline CDR1 is MDHEN and CDR2 SYDVKM. The CDR3, as DNA: TGTGCCAGCGGGACTAGCGGGAACCCAGATACGCAGTATTTT. Its protein product is CASGTSGNPDTQYF.

The chain uses TRBV5-1 and TRBJ1-1; the match to TRBD1 covers 11 bases. J gave up 7 bases and V 0 bases, and 5 bases lay outside the gene matches. Germline CDR1 SGHRS, CDR2 YFSETQ. The CDR3 sequence is 15 residues long. CDR3 nucleotides: TGCGCCAGCAGCTTGGGGACAGGGGGCTCGATTGAAGCTTTCTTT. Its protein is CASSLGTGGSIEAFF.

V is TRBV5-1 and J is TRBJ1-1, with TRBD1 matching over 7 bases. V dropped 3 bases and J dropped 5; count of bases not matched to a gene: 7. CDR1 SGHRS and CDR2 YFSETQ come from the germline V gene. This CDR3 has 14 amino acids. The CDR3 loop is CASSWDSTRTEAFF. CDR3 DNA sequence: TGCGCCAGCAGCTGGGACAGTACTCGGACTGAAGCTTTCTTT.

The chain uses TRBV9 and TRBJ1-6; tentative D call: TRBD1 (6 bases). Germline V gene data show CDR1 as SGDLS and CDR2 as YYNGEE. Deletions cut 0 bases from V and 0 bases from J, with 7 bases between. This CDR3 spans 16 amino acids. For the CDR3, the DNA is TGTGCCAGCAGCGTAGGACAGGACTCCTATAATTCACCCCTCCACTTT. It translates to CASSVGQDSYNSPLHF.

CDR3 coding DNA: TGTGCCAGCAGCTCCCCCAAGGGGACAGGGTCATCAGATACGCAGTATTTT. Translating it yields CASSSPKGTGSSDTQYF. The chain combines TRBV11-2 with TRBJ2-3; the match to TRBD1 covers 9 bases. The germline gives CDR1 SGHAT, CDR2 FQNNGV. The CDR3 totals 17 residues. Trimming cost V 4 bases and J 4 bases; bases outside gene matches: 12.

This chain connects TRBV5-1 to TRBJ1-1; D possibly corresponds to TRBD1 (5 bases). Trimming left V 0 bases short and J 2 bases short, with 8 bases between. In germline, CDR1 is SGHRS, CDR2 YFSETQ. The CDR3 covers 14 residues. This CDR3 reads CASSLGGLNTEAFF. As DNA, the CDR3 is TGCGCCAGCAGCTTGGGGGGACTCAACACTGAAGCTTTCTTT. The full variable domain, completed using reference TRBV5-1 and TRBJ1-1, is KAGVTQTPRYLIKTRGQQVTLSCSPISGHRSVSWYQQTPGQGLQFLFEYFSETQRNKGNFPGRFSGRQFSNSRSEMNVSTLELGDSALYLCASSLGGLNTEAFFGQGTRLTVV.

The table lists this clone with a count of one. The chain recombines TRBV30 with TRBJ2-1; 8 nucleotides agree with TRBD2. CDR3 length: 16 residues. Germline V gene data show CDR1 as GTSNPN and CDR2 as SVGIG (reference sequence). V lost 4 bases, J lost 5 bases, and 13 bases stayed unmatched. The CDR3, as DNA: TGTGCCTGGACCGCCGCTAGCGGGTGGGGGAACAATGAGCAGTTCTTC. It codes for CAWTAASGWGNNEQFF.

This clone was seen only a few times. The chain joins TRBV5-1 to TRBJ1-1, with a tentative D call TRBD1 (6 bases). CDR1 is SGHRS and CDR2 is YFSETQ in the germline V gene. V dropped 2 bases and J dropped 1 base, with 12 bases sitting between them. The CDR3 length is 15 residues. For the CDR3, the DNA is TGCGCCAGCAGCTTCGGGGGGCGGGAGAACACTGAAGCTTTCTTT. Translated: CASSFGGRENTEAFF.

The chain combines TRBV2 with TRBJ1-2; 8 bases are a match to TRBD1. Trimming removed 5 bases from V and 6 bases from J; junction bases left unmatched: 5. Germline V CDR1 and CDR2: SNHLY, FYNNEI. The CDR3 has 13 amino acids. This CDR3 is CASSSDRADGYTF. CDR3 DNA: TGTGCCAGCAGTTCGGACAGGGCGGATGGCTACACCTTC.

The CDR3 DNA reads TGCAGTGCTAGTCCTCCAGGGGGCGATGGCTACACCTTC. This translates into CSASPPGGDGYTF. V is TRBV20-1 and J is TRBJ1-2; TRBD1 aligns across 8 bases. CDR1 DFQATT and CDR2 SNEGSKA come from the germline V gene (reference sequence). The CDR3 has 13 amino acids. Unmatched junction bases numbered 6, after V lost 3 bases and J lost 6 bases.

In DNA, the CDR3 is TGTGCCACCAGCAGAATAGCGGGTCTAAACACCGGGGAGCTGTTTTTT. Translating it yields CATSRIAGLNTGELFF. This rearrangement joins TRBV15 to TRBJ2-2; 7 bases line up with TRBD2. This CDR3 has 16 residues. The ends lost 2 bases at V and 2 bases at J; junction bases unmatched: 5. CDR1 and CDR2 from the germline V gene are LNHNV and YYDKDF (reference sequence).